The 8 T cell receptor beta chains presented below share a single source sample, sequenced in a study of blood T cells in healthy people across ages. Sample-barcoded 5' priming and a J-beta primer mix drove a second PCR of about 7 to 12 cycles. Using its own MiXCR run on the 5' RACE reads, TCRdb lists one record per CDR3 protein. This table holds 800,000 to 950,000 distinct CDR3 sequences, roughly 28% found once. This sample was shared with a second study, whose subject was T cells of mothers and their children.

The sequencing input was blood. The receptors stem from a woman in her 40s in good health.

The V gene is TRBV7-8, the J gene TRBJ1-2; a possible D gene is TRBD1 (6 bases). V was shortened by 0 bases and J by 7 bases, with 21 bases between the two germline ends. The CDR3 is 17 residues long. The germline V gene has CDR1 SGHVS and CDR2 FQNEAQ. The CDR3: CASSLARRDTWRGGYTF. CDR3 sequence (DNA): TGTGCCAGCAGCTTAGCTCGTCGGGACACCTGGAGAGGTGGCTACACCTTC.

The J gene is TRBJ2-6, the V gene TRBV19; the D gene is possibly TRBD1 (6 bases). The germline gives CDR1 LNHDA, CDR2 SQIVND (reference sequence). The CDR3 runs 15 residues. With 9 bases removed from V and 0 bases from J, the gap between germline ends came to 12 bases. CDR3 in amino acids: CASSDSPSGANVLTF. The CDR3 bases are TGTGCCAGCTCGGACAGCCCCTCTGGGGCCAACGTCCTGACTTTC.

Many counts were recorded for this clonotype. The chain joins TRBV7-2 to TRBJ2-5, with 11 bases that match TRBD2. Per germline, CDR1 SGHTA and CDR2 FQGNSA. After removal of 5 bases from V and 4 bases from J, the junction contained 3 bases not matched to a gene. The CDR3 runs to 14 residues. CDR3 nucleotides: TGTGCCAGCAGCGATACTAGCGGGGGAGAGACCCAGTACTTC. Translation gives CASSDTSGGETQYF.

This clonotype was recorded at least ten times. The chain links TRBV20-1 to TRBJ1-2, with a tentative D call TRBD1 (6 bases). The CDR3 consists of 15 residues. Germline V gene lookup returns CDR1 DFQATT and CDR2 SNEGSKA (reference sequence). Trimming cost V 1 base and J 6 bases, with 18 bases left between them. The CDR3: CSARALGQMIDGYTF. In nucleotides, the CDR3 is TGCAGTGCTAGAGCCCTCGGACAGATGATAGATGGCTACACCTTC.

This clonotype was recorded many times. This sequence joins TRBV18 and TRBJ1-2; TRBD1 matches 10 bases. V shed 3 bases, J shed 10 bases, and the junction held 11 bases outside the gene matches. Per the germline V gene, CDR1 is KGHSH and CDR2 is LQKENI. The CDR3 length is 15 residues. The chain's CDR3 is CASSPQGQGINDYTF. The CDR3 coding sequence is TGTGCCAGCTCACCCCAGGGACAGGGGATTAATGACTACACCTTC.

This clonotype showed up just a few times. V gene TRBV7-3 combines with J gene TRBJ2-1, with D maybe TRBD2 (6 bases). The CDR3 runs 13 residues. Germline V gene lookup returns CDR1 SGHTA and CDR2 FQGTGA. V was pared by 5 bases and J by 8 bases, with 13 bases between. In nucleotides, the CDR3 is TGTGCCAGCAGCCGCGGGGAATATTATGAGCAGTTCTTC. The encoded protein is CASSRGEYYEQFF.

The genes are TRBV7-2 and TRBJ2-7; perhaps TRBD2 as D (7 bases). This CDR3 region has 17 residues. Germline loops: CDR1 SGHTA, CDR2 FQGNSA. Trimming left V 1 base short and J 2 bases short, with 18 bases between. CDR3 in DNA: TGTGCCAGCAGCTTAGGGGTGGTGGCGGGGGCTACCTACGAGCAGTACTTC. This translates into CASSLGVVAGATYEQYF.

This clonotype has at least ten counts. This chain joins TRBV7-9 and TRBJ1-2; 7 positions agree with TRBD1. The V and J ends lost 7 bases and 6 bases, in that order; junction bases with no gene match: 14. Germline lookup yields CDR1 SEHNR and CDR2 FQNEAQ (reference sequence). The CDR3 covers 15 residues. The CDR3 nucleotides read TGTGCCAGCACCCCGTCGGCCGCCAGGGGGGATGGCTACACCTTC. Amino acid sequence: CASTPSAARGDGYTF.